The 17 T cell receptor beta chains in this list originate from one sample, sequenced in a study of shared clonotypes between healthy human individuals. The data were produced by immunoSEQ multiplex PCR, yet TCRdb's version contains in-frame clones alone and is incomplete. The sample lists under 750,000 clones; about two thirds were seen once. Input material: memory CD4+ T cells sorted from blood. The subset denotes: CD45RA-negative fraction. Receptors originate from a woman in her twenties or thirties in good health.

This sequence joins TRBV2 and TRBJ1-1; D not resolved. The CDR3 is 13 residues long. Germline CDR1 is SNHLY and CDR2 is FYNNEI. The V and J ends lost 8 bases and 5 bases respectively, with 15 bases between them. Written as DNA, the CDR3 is TGTGCCAGCCGGATGTTGGGATTAACTGAAGCTTTCTTT. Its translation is CASRMLGLTEAFF.

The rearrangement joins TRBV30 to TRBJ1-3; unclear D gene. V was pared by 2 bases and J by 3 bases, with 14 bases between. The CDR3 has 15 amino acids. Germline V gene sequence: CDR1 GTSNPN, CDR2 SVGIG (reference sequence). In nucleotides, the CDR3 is TGTGCCTGGAGTTGGACGGCCGAAAGTGGAAACACCATATATTTT. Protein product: CAWSWTAESGNTIYF.

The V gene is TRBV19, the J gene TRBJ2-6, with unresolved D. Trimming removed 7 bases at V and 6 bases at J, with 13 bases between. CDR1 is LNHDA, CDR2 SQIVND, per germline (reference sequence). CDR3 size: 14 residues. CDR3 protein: CASNDGAQANVLTF. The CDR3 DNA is TGTGCCAGTAACGACGGCGCACAGGCCAACGTCCTGACTTTC.

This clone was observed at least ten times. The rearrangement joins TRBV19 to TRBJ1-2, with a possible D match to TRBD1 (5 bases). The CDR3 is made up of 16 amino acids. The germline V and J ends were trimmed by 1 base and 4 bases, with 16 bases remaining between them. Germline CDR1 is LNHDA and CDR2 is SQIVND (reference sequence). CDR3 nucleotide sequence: TGTGCCAGTAGTATAGTACAGCCCGGGCAGGGCTATGGCTACACCTTC. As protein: CASSIVQPGQGYGYTF.

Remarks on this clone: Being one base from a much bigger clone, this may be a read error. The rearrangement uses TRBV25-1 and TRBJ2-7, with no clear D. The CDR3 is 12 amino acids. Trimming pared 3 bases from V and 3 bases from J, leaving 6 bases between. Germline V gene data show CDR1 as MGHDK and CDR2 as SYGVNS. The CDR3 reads CASSDGFYEQYF. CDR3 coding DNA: TGTGCCAGCAGTGACGGTTTCTACGAGCAGTACTTC.

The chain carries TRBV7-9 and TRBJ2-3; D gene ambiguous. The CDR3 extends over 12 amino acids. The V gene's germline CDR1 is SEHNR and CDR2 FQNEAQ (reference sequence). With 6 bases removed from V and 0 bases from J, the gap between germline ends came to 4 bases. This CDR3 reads CASSWSTDTQYF. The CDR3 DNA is TGTGCCAGCAGTTGGAGCACAGATACGCAGTATTTT. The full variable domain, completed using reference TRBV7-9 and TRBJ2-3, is DTGVSQNPRHKITKRGQNVTFRCDPISEHNRLYWYRQTLGQGPEFLTYFQNEAQLEKSRLLSDRFSAERPKGSFSTLEIQRTEQGDSAMYLCASSWSTDTQYFGPGTRLTVL.

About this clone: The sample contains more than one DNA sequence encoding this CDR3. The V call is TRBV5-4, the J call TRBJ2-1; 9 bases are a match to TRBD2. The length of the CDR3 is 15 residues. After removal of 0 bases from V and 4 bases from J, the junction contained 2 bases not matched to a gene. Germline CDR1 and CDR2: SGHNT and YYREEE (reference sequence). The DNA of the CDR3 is TGTGCCAGCAGCTTGGGGCGGGAGGGTTACAATGAGCAGTTCTTC. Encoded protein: CASSLGREGYNEQFF.

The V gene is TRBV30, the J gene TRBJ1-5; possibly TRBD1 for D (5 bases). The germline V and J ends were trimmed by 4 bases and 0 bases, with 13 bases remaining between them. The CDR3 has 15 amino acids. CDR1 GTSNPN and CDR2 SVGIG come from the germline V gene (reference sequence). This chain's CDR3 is CAWTSQGYSNQPQHF. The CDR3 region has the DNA TGTGCCTGGACCAGCCAGGGATATAGCAATCAGCCCCAGCATTTT.

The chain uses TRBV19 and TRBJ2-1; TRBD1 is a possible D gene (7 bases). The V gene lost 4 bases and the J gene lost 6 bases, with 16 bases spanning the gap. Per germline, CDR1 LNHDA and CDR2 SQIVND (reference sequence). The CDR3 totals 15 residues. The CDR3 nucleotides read TGTGCCAGTAGTACCCCGCAGGGGGGAAGCAATGAGCAGTTCTTC. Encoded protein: CASSTPQGGSNEQFF.

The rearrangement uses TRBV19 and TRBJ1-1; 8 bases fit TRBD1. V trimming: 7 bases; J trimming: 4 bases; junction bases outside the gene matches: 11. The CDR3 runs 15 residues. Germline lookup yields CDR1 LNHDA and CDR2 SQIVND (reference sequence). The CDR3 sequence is CASTISGGIATEAFF. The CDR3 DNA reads TGTGCCAGTACCATTTCAGGGGGCATCGCCACTGAAGCTTTCTTT.

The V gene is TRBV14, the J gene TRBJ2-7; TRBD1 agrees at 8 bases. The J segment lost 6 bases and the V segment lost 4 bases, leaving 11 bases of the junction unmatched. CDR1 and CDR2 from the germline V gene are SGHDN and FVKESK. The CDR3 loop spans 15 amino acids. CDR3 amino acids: CASSPAGTGWSEQYF. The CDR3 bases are TGTGCCAGCAGCCCAGCCGGGACAGGATGGAGCGAGCAGTACTTC.

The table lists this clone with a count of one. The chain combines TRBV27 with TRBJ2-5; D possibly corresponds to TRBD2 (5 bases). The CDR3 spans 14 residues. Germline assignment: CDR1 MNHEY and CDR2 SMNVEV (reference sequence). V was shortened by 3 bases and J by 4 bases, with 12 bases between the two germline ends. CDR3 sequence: CASSFQTAGETQYF. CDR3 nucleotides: TGTGCCAGCAGTTTCCAGACTGCGGGAGAGACCCAGTACTTC.

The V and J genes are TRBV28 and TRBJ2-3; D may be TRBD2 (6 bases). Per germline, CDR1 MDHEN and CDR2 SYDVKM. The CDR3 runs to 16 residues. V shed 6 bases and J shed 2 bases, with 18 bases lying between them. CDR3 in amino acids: CASSLTMGLYTDTQYF. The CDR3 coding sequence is TGTGCCAGCAGCTTAACCATGGGACTCTACACAGATACGCAGTATTTT. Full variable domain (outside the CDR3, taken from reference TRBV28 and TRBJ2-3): DVKVTQSSRYLVKRTGEKVFLECVQDMDHENMFWYRQDPGLGLRLIYFSYDVKMKEKGDIPEGYSVSREKKERFSLILESASTNQTSMYLCASSLTMGLYTDTQYFGPGTRLTVL.

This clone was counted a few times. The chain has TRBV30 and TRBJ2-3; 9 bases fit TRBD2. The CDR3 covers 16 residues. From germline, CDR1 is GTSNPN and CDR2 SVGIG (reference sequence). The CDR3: CAGWREGQAVRDTQYF. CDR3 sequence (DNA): TGTGCTGGCTGGCGGGAGGGCCAGGCGGTGCGGGATACGCAGTATTTT.

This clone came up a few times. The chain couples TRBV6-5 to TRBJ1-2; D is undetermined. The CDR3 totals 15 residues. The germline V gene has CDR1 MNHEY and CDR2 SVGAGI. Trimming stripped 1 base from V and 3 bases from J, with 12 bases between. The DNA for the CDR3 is TGTGCCAGCAGTTACTTAACAAAACGAGACTATGGCTACACCTTC. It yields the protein CASSYLTKRDYGYTF.

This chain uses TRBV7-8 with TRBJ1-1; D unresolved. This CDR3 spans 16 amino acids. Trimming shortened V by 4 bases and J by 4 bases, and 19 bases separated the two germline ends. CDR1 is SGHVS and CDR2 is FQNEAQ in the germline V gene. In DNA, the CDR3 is TGTGCCAGCAGCTCTCGATCGATTCTCGCGGGCACTGAAGCTTTCTTT. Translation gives CASSSRSILAGTEAFF.

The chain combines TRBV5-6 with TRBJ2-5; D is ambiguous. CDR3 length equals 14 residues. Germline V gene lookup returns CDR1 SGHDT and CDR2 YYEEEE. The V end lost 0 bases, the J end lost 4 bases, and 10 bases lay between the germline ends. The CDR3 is CASSLAFQIETQYF. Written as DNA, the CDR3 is TGTGCCAGCAGCTTGGCCTTCCAGATAGAGACCCAGTACTTC.